This T cell receptor (beta chain) emerged from a study of blood T cells in healthy people across ages. A second PCR of 7 to 11 cycles used a sample-barcoded 5' primer and a J-beta primer mix. Using its own MiXCR run on the 5' RACE reads, TCRdb lists one record per CDR3 protein. Among hundreds of thousands of distinct CDR3 sequences listed, over 40% were seen once. This CDR3 has 14 amino acids. Germline V gives CDR1 GTSNPN, CDR2 SVGIG (reference sequence). This clonotype was obtained from a man at least 80 years old in good health. The gene calls are TRBV30 and TRBJ2-5, with 9 bases aligning to TRBD2. The J call may be wrong; the DNA end is better matched by TRBJ2-7. Sequencing used blood. CDR3 sequence (DNA): TGTGCCTGGAGTCTTAGCGGGAGTATTAGCGAGCAGTACTTC. This translates into CAWSLSGSISEQYF.